This T cell receptor beta chain came from a study of T cells in Graves' hyperthyroidism and ophthalmopathy. Together with thyroid ultrasound, orbital computed tomography, serum thyroxine and TRAb, clinical symptoms were used for diagnoses. This clonotype was observed a few times. The CDR3 spans 13 residues. CDR1 and CDR2 from the germline V gene are GTSNPN and SVGIG (reference sequence). V gave up 0 bases and J gave up 6 bases, with 10 bases separating them. Using RNA transcripts as the source, TCR beta CDR3 regions were amplified. TCR CDR3 underwent first-round RT-PCR with the HTBI primer set. TCRdb reprocessed the multiplex PCR reads with MiXCR, giving one entry per CDR3 protein. The profile shows approximately 530,000 distinct CDR3 sequences, 15% to 20% of them singletons.

The receptor comes from a man aged 40-49 years with Graves' ophthalmopathy. The sample taken for sequencing was blood. V is TRBV30 and J is TRBJ2-3; no clear D gene. This CDR3 reads CAWSVGPQDTQYF. The CDR3 DNA is TGTGCCTGGAGTGTAGGACCGCAGGATACGCAGTATTTT.